These 9 T cell receptor beta chains share one sample of origin, sequenced in a study of cytomegalovirus exposure and HLA in healthy donors. The PCR had 60 Vbeta and 13 Jbeta primers. Some clones are missing from TCRdb's copy, which holds only in-frame ones; the method was immunoSEQ multiplex PCR. The specimen's table records about 140,000 clones. Material for sequencing was PBMCs. These receptors were collected from a woman between 18 and 30 years old in good health and CMV-seronegative.

The chain recombines TRBV7-9 with TRBJ2-1; TRBD2 aligns across 13 bases. CDR3 length: 19 residues. V was pared by 5 bases and J by 3 bases, with 13 bases of the junction left unmatched. Germline CDR1 and CDR2: SEHNR and FQNEAQ (reference sequence). CDR3 DNA sequence: TGTGCCAGCAGCGGAGGCGGGGGACTAGCGGGACCCTACTACAATGAGCAGTTCTTC. Translating it yields CASSGGGGLAGPYYNEQFF.

The chain combines TRBV12-5 with TRBJ1-5; no clear D gene. The ends were cut back, 3 bases at V and 5 bases at J, with 11 bases in the middle. The CDR3 sequence is 14 residues long. In germline, CDR1 is LGHNT, CDR2 FRNRAP. The CDR3 is CASGLEGWDQPQHF. Here the CDR3 DNA reads TGTGCTAGTGGTTTAGAGGGTTGGGATCAGCCCCAGCATTTT.

Concerning this clone: At the DNA level, this CDR3 is encoded by other sequences in the same sample as well. The chain is built from TRBV5-1 and TRBJ2-5; tentatively, D is TRBD1 (8 bases). Trimming stripped 2 bases from V and 5 bases from J, with 13 bases between. There are 14 residues in the CDR3. Germline-derived CDR1 and CDR2 are SGHRS and YFSETQ. The CDR3 spells CASSFGQGGETQYF. DNA of the CDR3: TGCGCCAGCAGCTTCGGACAGGGAGGGGAGACCCAGTACTTC.

The rearrangement joins TRBV12-5 to TRBJ2-7; a possible D gene is TRBD2 (5 bases). From germline, CDR1 is LGHNT and CDR2 FRNRAP. V dropped 2 bases and J dropped 3 bases, with 17 bases sitting between them. This CDR3 region has 16 residues. CDR3 nucleotides: TGTGCTAGTGGTTTGCCCCTCGGGGATTGGGGCTACGAGCAGTACTTC. Protein product: CASGLPLGDWGYEQYF.

This sequence joins TRBV7-2 and TRBJ2-2, with D possibly TRBD2 on 7 matching bases. With 1 base removed from V and 1 base from J, the gap between germline ends came to 19 bases. CDR1 is SGHTA, CDR2 FQGNSA, per germline. The CDR3 is made up of 19 amino acids. CDR3 DNA: TGTGCCAGCAGCTTAGTGGCTATTGGGGGGGGCGGGAACACCGGGGAGCTGTTTTTT. Residues: CASSLVAIGGGGNTGELFF.

This chain connects TRBV5-3 to TRBJ1-2; no firm D call. TRBV5-3 is assigned to the ORF class and has an uncertain function. V shed 4 bases and J shed 2 bases, with 15 bases lying between them. CDR3 length equals 15 residues. Here the CDR3 DNA reads TGTGCCAGAAGCAGGTCCCGAGGAGGGAACTATGGCTACACCTTC. This translates into CARSRSRGGNYGYTF.

The rearrangement links TRBV6-1 to TRBJ2-1; TRBD2 aligns across 11 bases. Germline V lookup: CDR1 MNHNS, CDR2 SASEGT. This CDR3 has 14 residues. The trim removed 5 bases at V and 9 bases at J, leaving 6 bases unmatched. The CDR3 coding sequence is TGTGCCAGCAGTTATAGCGGGAGGGCCTTTGAGCAGTTCTTC. Residues: CASSYSGRAFEQFF.

The chain carries TRBV18 and TRBJ1-5; tentatively, D is TRBD1 (6 bases). The CDR3 sequence is 15 residues long. From germline, CDR1 is KGHSH and CDR2 LQKENI. V was cut by 3 bases and J by 1 base, with 10 bases left in between. CDR3 in DNA: TGTGCCAGCTCACCGTCCGGGACAAGCAATCAGCCCCAGCATTTT. Translated, it gives CASSPSGTSNQPQHF.

V gene TRBV5-1 combines with J gene TRBJ2-6, with 7 bases aligning to TRBD2. The CDR3 is 16 residues long. The trim removed 6 bases at V and 0 bases at J, leaving 6 bases unmatched. CDR1 is SGHRS and CDR2 is YFSETQ in the germline V gene. The DNA for the CDR3 is TGCGCCAGCATCCCGGGCGGGAGCTCTGGGGCCAACGTCCTGACTTTC. Translated, it gives CASIPGGSSGANVLTF.